The 5 T cell receptor beta chains below come from one sample, sequenced in a study of cytomegalovirus exposure and HLA in healthy donors. In the PCR, 60 Vbeta and 13 Jbeta primers were used. Clones were read by immunoSEQ multiplex PCR, and TCRdb kept only the in-frame ones, dropping some. The sample includes fewer than 150,000 clones, roughly 85% of them seen just once. The sequenced sample was PBMCs. The receptors here all came from a man aged 40-50 years in good health and CMV-seropositive.

The J gene is TRBJ2-1, the V gene TRBV7-9; 10 bases line up with TRBD1. V was clipped by 5 bases and J by 8 bases; unmatched bases: 12. The CDR3 consists of 16 residues. Germline-derived CDR1 and CDR2 are SEHNR and FQNEAQ (reference sequence). The CDR3 region is CASSAGDRGFNYEQFF. CDR3 bases: TGTGCCAGCAGCGCCGGGGACAGGGGTTTCAATTATGAGCAGTTCTTC.

This clone was seen a single time. The chain couples TRBV5-1 to TRBJ2-1, with D possibly being TRBD2 (6 bases). The CDR3 is 16 amino acids. The ends were cut back, 4 bases at V and 2 bases at J, with 16 bases in the middle. Per germline, CDR1 SGHRS and CDR2 YFSETQ. The CDR3 here is CASSVAGFRTYNEQFF. Here the CDR3 DNA reads TGCGCCAGCAGCGTCGCGGGGTTCCGGACCTACAATGAGCAGTTCTTC.

The chain recombines TRBV7-9 with TRBJ2-1; 9 bases map to TRBD1. The length of the CDR3 is 15 residues. CDR1 and CDR2 from the germline V gene are SEHNR and FQNEAQ (reference sequence). Trimming at V came to 5 bases and at J to 9 bases, leaving 11 bases not matched to a gene. CDR3 bases: TGTGCCAGCAGCACCCGGGACAGGGAGGCCATTGAGCAGTTCTTC. This sequence encodes CASSTRDREAIEQFF.

This clone was seen once. V and J are TRBV5-6 and TRBJ1-1, with a possible D match to TRBD1 (6 bases). CDR1 SGHDT and CDR2 YYEEEE come from the germline V gene. CDR3 length equals 12 residues. With 3 bases removed from V and 5 bases from J, the gap between germline ends came to 8 bases. The CDR3: CASSWGRTEAFF. The CDR3 bases are TGTGCCAGCAGCTGGGGGCGGACTGAAGCTTTCTTT.

V gene TRBV5-1 combines with J gene TRBJ2-7, with 10 bases aligning to TRBD1. Germline V CDR1 and CDR2: SGHRS, YFSETQ. V shed 0 bases and J 6 bases; nucleotides not matched to a gene: 0. The CDR3 spans 13 residues. CDR3 bases: TGCGCCAGCAGCTTGGGGGACAGGGGCGAGCAGTACTTC. Its translation is CASSLGDRGEQYF.